This TCR beta chain was identified in a study of blood T cell repertoires in COVID-19. In the original processing: Reference gene primer amplification in the assay estimated nucleated cell counts. Clones were sequenced by immunoSEQ multiplex PCR, and TCRdb holds only the in-frame ones, with some missing. V, J and clone size reflect that table, while D and trimming were determined from the DNA. The table has around 130,000 clones, around 88% seen once. The CDR3 sequence is 13 residues long. Trimming at V came to 4 bases and at J to 7 bases, leaving 6 bases not matched to a gene. Germline V lookup: CDR1 SGHRS, CDR2 YFSETQ. The count of this clone is one.

The specimen sequenced was peripheral blood. The receptor comes from a woman aged 45-60 years who had recovered from COVID-19. The chain has TRBV5-1 and TRBJ1-2, with 8 bases matching TRBD1. CDR3 in DNA: TGCGCCAGCAGCGCCGGACAGGGCTCTGGCTACACCTTC. As protein: CASSAGQGSGYTF.